This T cell receptor beta chain was recorded in a study of control samples from healthy donors and cancer patients. Using immunoSEQ multiplex PCR, the repertoire was profiled, and TCRdb retains in-frame clones only, with some absent. The profile covers about 110,000 clones, with about nine tenths appearing a single time and roughly 4% taken by the ten largest. V was clipped by 4 bases and J by 1 base; unmatched bases: 5. Germline CDR1 reads SGHRS; CDR2 reads YFSETQ. The CDR3 runs to 15 residues. The clonotype was recovered from a human donor in good health. The donor label of this sample is uncertain. This chain uses TRBV5-1 with TRBJ2-3; 8 nucleotides line up with TRBD1. Sequenced: blood. The CDR3, as DNA: TGCGCCAGCAGCCAGGACAGGGTGGGCACAGATACGCAGTATTTT. Translating it yields CASSQDRVGTDTQYF.